This T cell receptor (beta chain) derives from a study of identical twins. Findings of the study overall: Part of the zero-insertion signal could reflect confounding by invariant MAIT and iNKT cells.

J lost 5 bases, V lost 5 bases, and 5 bases had no gene match. CDR1 is SGHVS, CDR2 FQNEAQ, per germline. CDR3 length equals 14 residues. The sample holds a few counts of this clonotype. The antigen is unknown. TCRdb used MiXCR to reprocess the 5' RACE reads, holding one entry per CDR3 protein. The sample holds about 490,000 distinct CDR3 sequences, about 16% seen once. The same sample was also studied in work on yellow fever vaccine responses in identical twins. This second report adds: Twins' T cell vaccine responses reportedly looked partly convergent, partly personalized.

The clonotype was recovered from a woman aged 18 to 35 in good health. The specimen sequenced was CD4+ T cells sorted from blood. The genes are TRBV7-8 and TRBJ2-4; 8 positions agree with TRBD1. CDR3 in DNA: TGTGCCAGCAGCGACCCAGGGGGCCAAAACATTCAGTACTTC. It encodes CASSDPGGQNIQYF. Supplemented by reference TRBV7-8 and TRBJ2-4, the full variable domain reads GAGVSQSPRYKVAKRGQDVALRCDPISGHVSLFWYQQALGQGPEFLTYFQNEAQLDKSGLPSDRFFAERPEGSVSTLKIQRTQQEDSAVYLCASSDPGGQNIQYFGAGTRLSVL.